This TCR beta chain derives from a study of Graves' ophthalmopathy and Graves' hyperthyroidism. In its sample, this clonotype was seen many times. TCR beta CDR3 regions were amplified from RNA transcripts. The library came from an HTBI-primed first-round RT-PCR and a second-round multiplex PCR. TCRdb reanalysed the multiplex PCR reads using MiXCR and keeps one entry per CDR3 protein. The sample lists 650,000 to 800,000 distinct CDR3 sequences, 35% to 45% seen once, with more than 3% in the top ten. The sample taken for sequencing was peripheral blood. The origin of this receptor is an adult man with Graves' ophthalmopathy.

The CDR3 sequence: CASSETPLWAFF. As DNA, the CDR3 is TGTGCCAGCAGTGAAACCCCCCTTTGGGCTTTCTTT. This chain joins TRBV2 and TRBJ1-1; D unresolved. CDR3 size: 12 residues. V lost 2 bases, J lost 11 bases, and 12 bases lay in between. Looked up from germline, CDR1 is SNHLY and CDR2 is FYNNEI. The full variable domain, its missing parts supplied by reference TRBV2 and TRBJ1-1, is EPEVTQTPSHQVTQMGQEVILRCVPISNHLYFYWYRQILGQKVEFLVSFYNNEISEKSEIFDDQFSVERPDGSNFTLKIRSTKLEDSAMYFCASSETPLWAFFGQGTRLTVV.